This record concerns one T cell receptor beta chain sequence. Its antigen is not identified. The source of the sample is a study of T cell responses to AZD1222 COVID-19 vaccine. The study's findings and limits: The breadth and depth of Spike-specific TCRs increased once two AZD1222 doses had been given.

Generated by immunoSEQ multiplex PCR, the TCRdb table keeps only in-frame clones and is missing some. The sample contains around 130,000 clones, about 90% of which appear only once. Per the germline V gene, CDR1 is SGHTA and CDR2 is FQGNSA. The CDR3 runs 10 residues. Trimming took off 6 bases at V and 13 bases at J, with 10 bases between the two ends. Recipients boosted at about 4 weeks or about 12 weeks are pooled. This chain links TRBV7-2 with TRBJ2-1, with D perhaps TRBD1 or TRBD2 (6 bases each). The TCR sequence derives from an adult who received the AZD1222 COVID-19 vaccine. The sample here was peripheral blood, taken 28 days after the second AZD1222 dose. The CDR3 region has the DNA TGTGCCAGCAGTAGGGGGGAACAGTTCTTC. This translates into CASSRGEQFF.